This TCR beta chain originates from a study of cytomegalovirus exposure and HLA in healthy donors. Sequencing was performed with immunoSEQ multiplex PCR; in TCRdb, only in-frame clones are kept and a portion is missing. The table lists 180,000 or so clones, 86% of them singletons. Trimming cost V 0 bases and J 0 bases, with 14 bases left between them. The germline V gene encodes CDR1 LGHNA and CDR2 YSLEER. The CDR3 is made up of 18 amino acids. The source of this sequence is a man aged 25-45 years in good health and CMV-seropositive. Material: PBMCs. The gene calls are TRBV4-3 and TRBJ1-4; D remains ambiguous. The CDR3, as DNA: TGCGCCAGCAGCCAAGAACTGGTGGAGATTGCAACTAATGAAAAACTGTTTTTT. This gives the protein CASSQELVEIATNEKLFF.